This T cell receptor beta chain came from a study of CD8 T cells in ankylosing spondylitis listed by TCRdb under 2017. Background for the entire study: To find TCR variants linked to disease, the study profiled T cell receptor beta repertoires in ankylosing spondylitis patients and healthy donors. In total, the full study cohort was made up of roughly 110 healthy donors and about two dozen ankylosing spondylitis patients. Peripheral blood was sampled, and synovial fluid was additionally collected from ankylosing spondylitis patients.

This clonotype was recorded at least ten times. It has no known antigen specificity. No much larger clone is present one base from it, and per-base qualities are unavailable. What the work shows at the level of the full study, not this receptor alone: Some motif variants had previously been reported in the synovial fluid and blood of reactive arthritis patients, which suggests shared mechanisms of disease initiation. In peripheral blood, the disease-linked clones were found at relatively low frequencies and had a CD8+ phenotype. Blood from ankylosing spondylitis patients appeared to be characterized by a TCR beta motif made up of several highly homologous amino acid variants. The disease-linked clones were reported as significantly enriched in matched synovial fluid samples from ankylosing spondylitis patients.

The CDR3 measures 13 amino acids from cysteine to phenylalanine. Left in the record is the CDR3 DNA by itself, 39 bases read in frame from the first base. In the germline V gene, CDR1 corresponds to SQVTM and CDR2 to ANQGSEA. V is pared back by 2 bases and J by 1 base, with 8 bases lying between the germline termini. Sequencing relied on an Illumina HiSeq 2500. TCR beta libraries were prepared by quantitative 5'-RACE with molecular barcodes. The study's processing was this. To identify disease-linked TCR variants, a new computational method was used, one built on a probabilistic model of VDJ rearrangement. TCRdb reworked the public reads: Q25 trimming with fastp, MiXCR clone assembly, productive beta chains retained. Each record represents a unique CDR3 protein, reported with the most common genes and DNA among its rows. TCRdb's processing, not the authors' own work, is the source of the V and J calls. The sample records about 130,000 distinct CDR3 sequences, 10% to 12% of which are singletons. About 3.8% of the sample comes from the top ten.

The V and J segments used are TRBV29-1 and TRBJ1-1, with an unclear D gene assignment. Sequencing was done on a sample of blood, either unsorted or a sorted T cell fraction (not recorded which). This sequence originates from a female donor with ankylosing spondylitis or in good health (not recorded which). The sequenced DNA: TGCAGCGTTGAAAATCAACCGAACACTGAAGCTTTCTTT. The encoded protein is CSVENQPNTEAFF.